The 21 T cell receptor beta chains given below trace back to one sample, sequenced in a study of T cell responses to AZD1222 COVID-19 vaccine (dated by TCRdb to about 2021). The intended sense of this specimen's time point label: baseline before first vaccination. The treatment or condition label, read with the paper, signifies: meningococcal conjugate vaccine given as trial control. The library was obtained by the immunoSEQ multiplex PCR assay. In its TCRdb copy, this immuneACCESS table keeps in-frame sequences only and misses some clones. Where compared with another copy, unresolved V genes explain less than half of these, and the others have no known cause. The sample includes 110,000 or so clones, with 89% observed a single time. Clones ranked in the top ten supply approximately 3.1% of the sample. The sequenced sample was peripheral blood, obtained on day 0 of MenACWY control vaccination. These receptor sequences come from an adult in good health.

The chain is built from TRBV9 and TRBJ2-7, with a tentative D call TRBD1 (5 bases). This CDR3 region has 14 residues. Trimming took 4 bases from V and 3 from J, leaving 14 bases between them. Germline CDR1 and CDR2: SGDLS and YYNGEE. The CDR3 reads CASSPGMADYEQYF. Here the CDR3 DNA reads TGTGCCAGCAGCCCAGGGATGGCGGACTACGAGCAGTACTTC.

The chain joins TRBV6-5 to TRBJ1-1; D is unclear. The CDR3 sequence is 13 residues long. Germline-derived CDR1 and CDR2 are MNHEY and SVGAGI. V shed 6 bases and J shed 0 bases, with 8 bases lying between them. The CDR3 is CASRVVLNTEAFF. The DNA of the CDR3 is TGTGCCAGCAGAGTCGTATTGAACACTGAAGCTTTCTTT.

This chain uses TRBV2 with TRBJ2-7; the match to TRBD1 covers 7 bases. CDR1 SNHLY and CDR2 FYNNEI come from the germline V gene. J lost 4 bases, V lost 6 bases, and 12 bases had no gene match. The CDR3 is made up of 15 amino acids. The chain's CDR3 is CASSRVGTASYEQYF. The CDR3, as DNA: TGTGCCAGCAGCAGGGTGGGGACAGCGAGTTACGAGCAGTACTTC.

The chain has TRBV6-1 and TRBJ1-6; D possibly corresponds to TRBD1 (6 bases). This CDR3 has 19 residues. Per germline, CDR1 MNHNS and CDR2 SASEGT. V lost 2 bases and J 0 bases, leaving 17 bases between the germline ends. The CDR3 region has the DNA TGTGCCAGCAGTGAAACCAGGGGCGGGGGGAGCTCCTATAATTCACCCCTCCACTTT. Protein: CASSETRGGGSSYNSPLHF.

This clone appeared once. The chain recombines TRBV2 with TRBJ1-1, with D possibly matching TRBD1 (6 bases). CDR1 and CDR2 from the germline V gene are SNHLY and FYNNEI. This CDR3 spans 11 amino acids. V lost 7 bases and J 8 bases, leaving 11 bases between the germline ends. CDR3 DNA sequence: TGTGCCAGCACCCTGGACAGCGAAGCTTTCTTT. Protein sequence: CASTLDSEAFF. The complete variable domain, with remaining parts taken from reference TRBV2 and TRBJ1-1, reads EPEVTQTPSHQVTQMGQEVILRCVPISNHLYFYWYRQILGQKVEFLVSFYNNEISEKSEIFDDQFSVERPDGSNFTLKIRSTKLEDSAMYFCASTLDSEAFFGQGTRLTVV.

This chain joins TRBV19 and TRBJ1-1; no definite D call. The V end lost 5 bases, the J end lost 5 bases, and 9 bases lay between the germline ends. CDR3 length: 12 residues. CDR1 and CDR2 (germline): LNHDA, SQIVND (reference sequence). The CDR3 DNA is TGTGCCAGTAGTCGGGCGGGGACTGAAGCTTTCTTT. As protein: CASSRAGTEAFF.

The rearrangement links TRBV5-1 to TRBJ2-7; TRBD1 agrees at 7 bases. J was trimmed by 2 bases and V by 4 bases; bases with no gene match: 3. Germline loops: CDR1 SGHRS, CDR2 YFSETQ. The length of the CDR3 is 13 residues. The CDR3 loop is CASSDGTAYEQYF. In DNA, the CDR3 is TGCGCCAGCAGCGACGGGACAGCCTACGAGCAGTACTTC.

The chain carries TRBV19 and TRBJ1-6, with TRBD1 matching 7 bases. V was pared by 2 bases and J by 7 bases, with 5 bases of the junction left unmatched. The germline CDR1 and CDR2 sequences are LNHDA and SQIVND (reference sequence). This CDR3 contains 15 residues. CDR3 coding DNA: TGTGCCAGTAGTATAACTTGGGACAGAAATTCACCCCTCCACTTT. It specifies CASSITWDRNSPLHF.

The sample holds a few counts of this clone. This chain joins TRBV18 and TRBJ2-7, with D uncertain. Trimming removed 6 bases from V and 2 bases from J, with 8 bases in between. CDR1 is KGHSH, CDR2 LQKENI, per germline. This CDR3 has 12 amino acids. The CDR3 nucleotides read TGTGCCAGCTCGCCGGCCCCCTACGAGCAGTACTTC. It encodes CASSPAPYEQYF.

This rearrangement joins TRBV5-1 to TRBJ1-1; TRBD1 matches at 7 bases. The V gene's germline CDR1 is SGHRS and CDR2 YFSETQ. The CDR3 sequence is 14 residues long. V was pared by 4 bases and J by 1 base, with 4 bases of the junction left unmatched. CDR3 residues: CASSRDRPNTEAFF. The CDR3 nucleotides read TGCGCCAGCAGCCGGGACAGACCGAACACTGAAGCTTTCTTT.

The J gene is TRBJ2-2, the V gene TRBV12-3 or TRBV12-4; TRBD1 matches 11 bases. Trimming took 6 bases from V and 6 from J; bases not matched to a gene: 0. The CDR3 runs 13 residues. CDR3: CASRGQGAGELFF. DNA of the CDR3: TGTGCCAGCAGGGGACAGGGGGCCGGGGAGCTGTTTTTT.

The chain is built from TRBV28 and TRBJ2-3; D tentatively reads TRBD1 or TRBD2 (5 bases each). CDR3 length equals 18 residues. Germline V lookup: CDR1 MDHEN, CDR2 SYDVKM. Trimming left V 5 bases short and J 0 bases short, with 21 bases between. The DNA of the CDR3 is TGTGCCAGCAGTCGCCGGGACCCCCTTCGTCCCAGCACAGATACGCAGTATTTT. Translation: CASSRRDPLRPSTDTQYF.

V gene TRBV6-6 combines with J gene TRBJ1-6; 9 bases fit TRBD1. The CDR3 has 16 residues. J lost 6 bases, V lost 5 bases, and 8 bases had no gene match. The V gene's germline CDR1 is MNHNY and CDR2 SVGAGI (reference sequence). The CDR3 region has the DNA TGTGCCAGCAGTCCGGGACAGGGCCTTTCTAATTCACCCCTCCACTTT. Its translation: CASSPGQGLSNSPLHF.

The J gene is TRBJ2-6, the V gene TRBV25-1; no reliable D call. CDR3 size: 15 residues. Germline loops: CDR1 MGHDK, CDR2 SYGVNS. V was shortened by 3 bases and J by 10 bases, with 16 bases between the two germline ends. The CDR3 loop reads CASSDPLARSNVLTF. DNA of the CDR3: TGTGCCAGCAGTGACCCTTTGGCCCGTTCAAACGTCCTGACTTTC.

The chain has TRBV14 and TRBJ1-2, with D hard to call. Between the trimmed V and J ends, which lost 2 bases and 10 bases, there was a span of 8 bases. The CDR3 has 11 amino acids. Germline V gives CDR1 SGHDN, CDR2 FVKESK. CDR3 amino acids: CASSQLYTYTF. CDR3 coding DNA: TGTGCCAGCAGCCAACTTTACACCTACACCTTC. The variable domain in full, with the rest retrieved from reference TRBV14 and TRBJ1-2, is EAGVTQFPSHSVIEKGQTVTLRCDPISGHDNLYWYRRVMGKEIKFLLHFVKESKQDESGMPNNRFLAERTGGTYSTLKVQPAELEDSGVYFCASSQLYTYTFGSGTRLTVV.

In this sample, this clone turned up once. The J gene is TRBJ1-1, the V gene TRBV9, with 7 bases lining up with TRBD1. This CDR3 contains 14 residues. J gave up 4 bases and V 0 bases, and 3 bases lay outside the gene matches. Per germline, CDR1 SGDLS and CDR2 YYNGEE. The CDR3 sequence: CASSVVSGGTEAFF. In DNA, the CDR3 is TGTGCCAGCAGCGTAGTTTCAGGGGGCACTGAAGCTTTCTTT.

The CDR3 sequence: CASGRGQHYNEQFF. CDR3 sequence (DNA): TGTGCCAGCGGTAGGGGACAGCACTACAATGAGCAGTTCTTC. The chain is built from TRBV6-5 and TRBJ2-1; 7 bases are a match to TRBD1. Germline V gene lookup returns CDR1 MNHEY and CDR2 SVGAGI. Unmatched junction bases numbered 7, after V lost 8 bases and J lost 3 bases. The CDR3 sequence is 14 residues long.

V gene TRBV7-8 combines with J gene TRBJ1-4; D may be TRBD1 (5 bases). V was shortened by 3 bases and J by 8 bases, with 19 bases between the two germline ends. The CDR3 runs to 16 residues. Germline V lookup: CDR1 SGHVS, CDR2 FQNEAQ. The DNA of the CDR3 is TGTGCCAGCAGCTTTGGCCAGGGAGAGGGGTGGGAAAAACTGTTTTTT. Translating it yields CASSFGQGEGWEKLFF.

This chain connects TRBV28 to TRBJ2-7, with D perhaps matching TRBD2 (7 bases). Trimming took 7 bases from V and 4 from J, leaving 14 bases between them. This CDR3 has 13 residues. Germline V gene data show CDR1 as MDHEN and CDR2 as SYDVKM. This CDR3 is CASTDRGAYEQYF. The CDR3 coding sequence is TGTGCCAGCACAGATCGGGGGGCTTACGAGCAGTACTTC. Complete variable domain (other parts from reference TRBV28 and TRBJ2-7): DVKVTQSSRYLVKRTGEKVFLECVQDMDHENMFWYRQDPGLGLRLIYFSYDVKMKEKGDIPEGYSVSREKKERFSLILESASTNQTSMYLCASTDRGAYEQYFGPGTRLTVT.

V gene TRBV11-3 combines with J gene TRBJ1-1; D ambiguous. Trimming pared 5 bases from V and 1 base from J, leaving 8 bases between. The CDR3 contains 13 residues. Germline loops: CDR1 SGHNT, CDR2 YENEEA. The CDR3 loop reads CASSQRWNTEAFF. CDR3 nucleotide sequence: TGTGCCAGCAGCCAACGGTGGAACACTGAAGCTTTCTTT.

As to this clone: Other DNA sequences of this sample code for an identical CDR3. The rearrangement uses TRBV30 and TRBJ2-2; either TRBD1 or TRBD2 may fit D (5 bases each). The CDR3 totals 12 residues. Germline V gene data show CDR1 as GTSNPN and CDR2 as SVGIG (reference sequence). Trimming took 2 bases from V and 6 from J, leaving 7 bases between them. This CDR3 reads CAWSRGAGELFF. CDR3 DNA sequence: TGTGCCTGGAGTAGAGGGGCCGGGGAGCTGTTTTTT.